The 22 T cell receptor beta chains below all came from one sample that was sequenced in a study of metastatic and nonmetastatic thyroid tumors. From the PCR reads, TCRdb re-called clones with MiXCR. The top ten hold 13% to 15% of the sample, which has 25,000 to 30,000 clones, 20% to 25% seen once. Patients underwent thyroid surgery, and none had received any treatment before it. The sequencing sample was made of blood. The receptors were gathered from a female donor with papillary thyroid cancer or a benign thyroid nodule (not recorded which). Some clones in this sample may be carry-over from other donors' samples.

The CDR3 DNA reads as TGTGCCAGCAGCTTAGGGACATTGTATGCCGGGGAGCTGTTTTTT. The encoded protein is CASSLGTLYAGELFF. V and J are TRBV7-6 and TRBJ2-2; possibly TRBD1 for D (5 bases). CDR3 length: 15 residues. CDR1 is SGHVS, CDR2 FNYEAQ, per germline. The ends were cut back, 1 base at V and 6 bases at J, with 12 bases in the middle. The whole variable domain, filled in from reference TRBV7-6 and TRBJ2-2, reads GAGVSQSPRYKVTKRGQDVALRCDPISGHVSLYWYRQALGQGPEFLTYFNYEAQQDKSGLPNDRFSAERPEGSISTLTIQRTEQRDSAMYRCASSLGTLYAGELFFGEGSRLTVL.

The CDR3: CAWSLLLGNYGYTF. The CDR3 coding sequence is TGTGCCTGGAGCCTACTTTTGGGGAACTATGGCTACACCTTC. This chain uses TRBV30 with TRBJ1-2; the D is unclear. Germline assignment: CDR1 GTSNPN and CDR2 SVGIG (reference sequence). V gave up 3 bases and J gave up 2 bases, with 13 bases separating them. The length of the CDR3 is 14 residues.

Judged by abundance, this clone is medium-sized (0.01 to 0.1%). The chain couples TRBV6-1 to TRBJ2-7; no reliable D call. This CDR3 has 13 amino acids. Germline V CDR1 and CDR2: MNHNS, SASEGT. Between the trimmed V and J ends, which lost 5 bases and 4 bases, there was a span of 12 bases. The CDR3: CASSFYYGYEQYF. As DNA, the CDR3 is TGTGCCAGCAGTTTCTACTACGGATACGAGCAGTACTTC.

This clone was observed at least ten times. V usage is TRBV9 and J usage is TRBJ1-1; no definite D call. The CDR3 spans 14 residues. The germline V gene encodes CDR1 SGDLS and CDR2 YYNGEE. Trimming took 0 bases from V and 0 from J, leaving 6 bases between them. The CDR3 sequence is CASSVGAVNTEAFF. The CDR3 DNA reads TGTGCCAGCAGCGTAGGGGCAGTGAACACTGAAGCTTTCTTT.

This clone turned up a few times. The CDR3 DNA follows: TGTGCCAGCAGTTTGGATGGCAGGGGGTATTTGGTGTACACTGAAGCTTTCTTT. Protein: CASSLDGRGYLVYTEAFF. V and J are TRBV28 and TRBJ1-1; 7 bases agree with TRBD1. The CDR3 is made up of 18 amino acids. Unmatched junction bases numbered 16, after V lost 3 bases and J lost 3 bases. CDR1 is MDHEN, CDR2 SYDVKM, per germline.

This clone was counted a few times. The chain carries TRBV6-1 and TRBJ1-5, with no clear D. CDR1 is MNHNS and CDR2 is SASEGT in the germline V gene. V was cut by 5 bases and J by 5 bases, with 13 bases left in between. CDR3 length: 14 amino acids. Here the CDR3 reads CASSPLWGDQPQHF. The CDR3 DNA reads TGTGCCAGCAGTCCCCTCTGGGGTGATCAGCCCCAGCATTTT.

This clone was counted ten times or more. J is TRBJ2-3 and V is TRBV7-9; 7 bases line up with TRBD2. The length of the CDR3 is 13 residues. V dropped 6 bases and J dropped 6; count of bases not matched to a gene: 6. Germline values: CDR1 SEHNR, CDR2 FQNEAQ (reference sequence). The chain's CDR3 is CASRITSADTQYF. CDR3 coding DNA: TGTGCCAGCAGGATTACTAGCGCCGATACGCAGTATTTT.

In its sample, this clone ranks as medium-sized. The chain is built from TRBV6-2 or TRBV6-3 and TRBJ2-6; D is unclear. The V gene lost 2 bases and the J gene lost 0 bases, with 2 bases spanning the gap. Germline CDR1 MNHEY, CDR2 SVGEGT. The length of the CDR3 is 14 residues. This chain's CDR3 is CASSYSSGANVLTF. The CDR3 DNA is TGTGCCAGCAGTTACAGCTCTGGGGCCAACGTCCTGACTTTC.

The rearrangement links TRBV2 to TRBJ2-7; D unclear. The CDR3 spans 13 residues. Between the trimmed V and J ends, which lost 6 bases and 3 bases, there was a span of 12 bases. Germline V gene data show CDR1 as SNHLY and CDR2 as FYNNEI. The CDR3 coding sequence is TGTGCCAGCAGCACAAATCAAGGCTACGAGCAGTACTTC. It translates to CASSTNQGYEQYF.

The chain employs TRBV24-1 and TRBJ1-1; D might be TRBD1 (5 bases). V was pared by 2 bases and J by 2 bases, with 14 bases between. Germline V gives CDR1 KGHDR, CDR2 SFDVKD. This CDR3 has 16 residues. The CDR3 here is CATSDSSTRGNTEAFF. CDR3 DNA sequence: TGTGCCACCAGTGATTCGTCGACAAGGGGAAACACTGAAGCTTTCTTT.

In this sample, this clone turned up many times. J is TRBJ2-4 and V is TRBV10-3, with 8 bases aligning to TRBD2. The ends lost 0 bases at V and 2 bases at J; junction bases unmatched: 12. The CDR3 runs 19 residues. The germline V gene has CDR1 ENHRY and CDR2 SYGVKD. CDR3 sequence: CAISESTSGRRGTKNIQYF. For the CDR3, the DNA is TGTGCCATCAGTGAGTCGACAAGCGGGAGAAGGGGGACCAAAAACATTCAGTACTTC.

CDR3 nucleotide sequence: TGTGCCAGCAGCCGTCCAGGGGGAATGAACACTGAAGCTTTCTTT. Protein: CASSRPGGMNTEAFF. The chain combines TRBV13 with TRBJ1-1; the match to TRBD1 covers 7 bases. CDR1 is PRHDT, CDR2 FYEKMQ, per germline (reference sequence). The CDR3 loop spans 15 amino acids. The junction had 6 bases not matched to a gene; V was cut back by 5 bases and J by 0 bases.

This clone was observed at least ten times. The chain carries TRBV20-1 and TRBJ1-2; 8 positions agree with TRBD1. Germline V gene data show CDR1 as DFQATT and CDR2 as SNEGSKA (reference sequence). The CDR3 runs to 15 residues. The ends lost 5 bases at V and 4 bases at J; junction bases unmatched: 12. CDR3 region: CSAWRQGAGTYGYTF. CDR3 bases: TGCAGTGCTTGGCGGCAGGGGGCGGGTACCTATGGCTACACCTTC.

This clone came up many times. This rearrangement joins TRBV7-9 to TRBJ2-7; D might be TRBD1 (5 bases). The V and J ends lost 2 bases and 2 bases respectively, with 13 bases between them. The CDR3 loop spans 15 amino acids. Per the germline V gene, CDR1 is SEHNR and CDR2 is FQNEAQ (reference sequence). The CDR3 sequence is CASSLSAGPPYEQYF. The CDR3 DNA is TGTGCCAGCAGCTTATCTGCAGGGCCGCCCTACGAGCAGTACTTC. The full variable domain, with the rest looked up from reference TRBV7-9 and TRBJ2-7, is DTGVSQNPRHKITKRGQNVTFRCDPISEHNRLYWYRQTLGQGPEFLTYFQNEAQLEKSRLLSDRFSAERPKGSFSTLEIQRTEQGDSAMYLCASSLSAGPPYEQYFGPGTRLTVT.

This clone was recorded many times. The chain employs TRBV19 and TRBJ2-3; maybe TRBD2 (7 bases). The CDR3 covers 15 residues. Trimming cost V 1 base and J 5 bases, with 13 bases left between them. Germline CDR1 LNHDA, CDR2 SQIVND (reference sequence). CDR3 coding DNA: TGTGCCAGTAGTATAGTTGGAGGGGGGGGAGATACGCAGTATTTT. Its translation is CASSIVGGGGDTQYF.

This clone was counted a few times. The V call is TRBV6-1, the J call TRBJ2-1, with TRBD2 as a possible D gene (5 bases). The ends were cut back, 7 bases at V and 6 bases at J, with 19 bases in the middle. The CDR3 runs to 15 residues. CDR1 is MNHNS, CDR2 SASEGT, per germline. The chain's CDR3 is CASTHRSLVANEQFF. The CDR3 DNA is TGTGCCAGCACCCACCGATCACTAGTAGCCAATGAGCAGTTCTTC.

V is TRBV20-1 and J is TRBJ1-1; no clear D gene. The CDR3 runs to 13 residues. Trimming stripped 4 bases from V and 3 bases from J, with 12 bases between. Germline CDR1 reads DFQATT; CDR2 reads SNEGSKA (reference sequence). The CDR3 DNA follows: TGCAGTGCTATGCCCTATGGGGACACTGAAGCTTTCTTT. This gives the protein CSAMPYGDTEAFF.

This clone was detected many times. The rearrangement uses TRBV20-1 and TRBJ1-5; the D gene is possibly TRBD1 (6 bases). The germline V gene has CDR1 DFQATT and CDR2 SNEGSKA (reference sequence). CDR3 length equals 14 residues. Between the trimmed V and J ends, which lost 6 bases and 4 bases, there was a span of 16 bases. CDR3 sequence: CSAPPTGGNQPQHF. CDR3 in DNA: TGCAGTGCCCCCCCGACAGGAGGTAATCAGCCCCAGCATTTT.

This chain uses TRBV7-2 with TRBJ2-7; maybe TRBD2 (6 bases). CDR1 SGHTA and CDR2 FQGNSA come from the germline V gene. V lost 0 bases and J 3 bases, leaving 18 bases between the germline ends. The CDR3 covers 17 residues. Here the CDR3 DNA reads TGTGCCAGCAGCTTAGCGTGGTCTTTGCGGGGAAACTACGAGCAGTACTTC. It yields the protein CASSLAWSLRGNYEQYF.

There are many counts of this clone. This sequence joins TRBV29-1 and TRBJ1-1; D possibly corresponds to TRBD1 (6 bases). From germline, CDR1 is SQVTM and CDR2 ANQGSEA. V lost 4 bases and J 5 bases, leaving 20 bases between the germline ends. CDR3 length: 15 residues. The CDR3 sequence: CSVVVLGRGWTEAFF. CDR3 DNA: TGCAGCGTTGTGGTCTTGGGCAGGGGTTGGACTGAAGCTTTCTTT.

The chain joins TRBV7-2 to TRBJ2-1; 7 positions match TRBD1. J gave up 12 bases and V 5 bases, and 10 bases lay outside the gene matches. The germline gives CDR1 SGHTA, CDR2 FQGNSA. The CDR3 is 13 amino acids. CDR3 in amino acids: CASSAYRGDGQFF. In DNA form, the CDR3 reads TGTGCCAGCAGCGCGTACAGGGGCGATGGGCAGTTCTTC.

This rearrangement joins TRBV9 to TRBJ2-1; 7 bases align to TRBD1. The CDR3 consists of 15 residues. The J segment lost 1 base and the V segment lost 4 bases, leaving 5 bases of the junction unmatched. Germline assignment: CDR1 SGDLS and CDR2 YYNGEE. CDR3 nucleotides: TGTGCCAGCAGCCGCCGGGACAGTTCCTACAATGAGCAGTTCTTC. Its translation: CASSRRDSSYNEQFF.